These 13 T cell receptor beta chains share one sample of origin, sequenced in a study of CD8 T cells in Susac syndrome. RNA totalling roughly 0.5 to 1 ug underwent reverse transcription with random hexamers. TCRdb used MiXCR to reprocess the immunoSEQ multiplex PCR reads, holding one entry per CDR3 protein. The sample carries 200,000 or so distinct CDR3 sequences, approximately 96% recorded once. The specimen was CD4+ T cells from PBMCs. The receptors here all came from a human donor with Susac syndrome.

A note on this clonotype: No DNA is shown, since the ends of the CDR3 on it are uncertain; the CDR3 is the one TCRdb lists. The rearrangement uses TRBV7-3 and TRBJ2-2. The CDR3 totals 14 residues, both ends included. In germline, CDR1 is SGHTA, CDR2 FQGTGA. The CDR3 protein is CASSLIRTPGSCFF.

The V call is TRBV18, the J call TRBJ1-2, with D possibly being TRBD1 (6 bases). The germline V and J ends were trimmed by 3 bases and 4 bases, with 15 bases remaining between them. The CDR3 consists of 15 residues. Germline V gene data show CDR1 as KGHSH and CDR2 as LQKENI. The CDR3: CASSPEAGVTYGYTF. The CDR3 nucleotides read TGTGCCAGCTCACCCGAGGCAGGGGTGACCTATGGCTACACCTTC.

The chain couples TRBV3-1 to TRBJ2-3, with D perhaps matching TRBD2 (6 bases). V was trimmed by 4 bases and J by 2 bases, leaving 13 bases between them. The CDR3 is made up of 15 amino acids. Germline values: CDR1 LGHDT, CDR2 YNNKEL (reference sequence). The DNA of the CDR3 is TGTGCCAGCAGCCGAATGGGACTCTTCACAGATACGCAGTATTTT. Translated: CASSRMGLFTDTQYF.

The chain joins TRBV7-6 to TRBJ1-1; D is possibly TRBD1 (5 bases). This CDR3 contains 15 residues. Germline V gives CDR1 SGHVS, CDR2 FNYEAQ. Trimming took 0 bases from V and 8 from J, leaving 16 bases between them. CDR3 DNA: TGTGCCAGCAGCTTAGCGGATACCTGGGGCGGGGAAGCTTTCTTT. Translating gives CASSLADTWGGEAFF.

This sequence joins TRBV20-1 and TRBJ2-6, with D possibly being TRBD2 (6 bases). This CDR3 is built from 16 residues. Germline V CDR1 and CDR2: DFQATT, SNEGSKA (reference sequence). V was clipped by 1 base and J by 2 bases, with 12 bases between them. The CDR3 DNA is TGCAGTGCTAGAGTTGCTGGCGGGGCTGGGGCCAACGTCCTGACTTTC. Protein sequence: CSARVAGGAGANVLTF.

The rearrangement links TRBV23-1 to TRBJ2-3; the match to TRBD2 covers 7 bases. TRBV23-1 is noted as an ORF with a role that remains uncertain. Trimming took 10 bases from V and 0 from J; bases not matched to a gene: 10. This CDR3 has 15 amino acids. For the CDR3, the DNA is TGCGCCATCGCAGGTGCGGGGGAGAGCACAGATACGCAGTATTTT. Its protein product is CAIAGAGESTDTQYF.

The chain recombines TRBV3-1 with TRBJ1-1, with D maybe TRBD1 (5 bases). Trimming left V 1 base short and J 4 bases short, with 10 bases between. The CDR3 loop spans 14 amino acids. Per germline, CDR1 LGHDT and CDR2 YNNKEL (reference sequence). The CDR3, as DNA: TGTGCCAGCAGCCAAGCCGCGCAGGGCACTGAAGCTTTCTTT. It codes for CASSQAAQGTEAFF.

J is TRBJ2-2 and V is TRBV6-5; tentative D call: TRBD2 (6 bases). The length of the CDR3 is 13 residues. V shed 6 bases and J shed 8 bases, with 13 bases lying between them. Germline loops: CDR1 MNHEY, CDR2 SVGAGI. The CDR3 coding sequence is TGTGCCAGCAGAGAACACCGGGGGGGGGAGCTGTTTTTT. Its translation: CASREHRGGELFF.

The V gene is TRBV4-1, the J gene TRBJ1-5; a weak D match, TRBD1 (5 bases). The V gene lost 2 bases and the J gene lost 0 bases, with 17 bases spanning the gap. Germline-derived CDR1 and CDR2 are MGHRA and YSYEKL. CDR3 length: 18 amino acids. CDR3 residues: CASSQRTGTANSNQPQHF. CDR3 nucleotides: TGCGCCAGCAGCCAACGAACTGGGACGGCTAATAGCAATCAGCCCCAGCATTTT.

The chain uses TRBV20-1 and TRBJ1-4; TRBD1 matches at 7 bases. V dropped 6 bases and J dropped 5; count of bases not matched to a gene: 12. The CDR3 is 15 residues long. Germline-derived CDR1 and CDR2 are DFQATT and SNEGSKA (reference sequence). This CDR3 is CSAPGPTGLNEKLFF. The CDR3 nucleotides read TGCAGTGCGCCGGGGCCGACAGGGTTAAATGAAAAACTGTTTTTT.

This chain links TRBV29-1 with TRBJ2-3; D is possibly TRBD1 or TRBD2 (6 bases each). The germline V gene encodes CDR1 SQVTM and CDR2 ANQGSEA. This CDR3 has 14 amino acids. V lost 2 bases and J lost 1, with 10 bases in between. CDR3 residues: CSVERGEGTDTQYF. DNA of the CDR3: TGCAGCGTTGAAAGGGGGGAAGGCACAGATACGCAGTATTTT.

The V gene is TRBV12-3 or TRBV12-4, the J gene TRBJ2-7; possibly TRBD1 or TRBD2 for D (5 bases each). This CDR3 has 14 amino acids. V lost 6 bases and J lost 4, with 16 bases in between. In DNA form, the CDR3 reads TGTGCCAGCAGGCTTTGGGGACCCCAATACGAGCAGTACTTC. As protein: CASRLWGPQYEQYF.

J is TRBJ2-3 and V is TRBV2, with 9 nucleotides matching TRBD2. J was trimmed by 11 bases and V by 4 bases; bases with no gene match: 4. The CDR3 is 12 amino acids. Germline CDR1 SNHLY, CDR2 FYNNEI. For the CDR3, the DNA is TGTGCCAGCAGTGTCTTTAGCGGGGGGCAGTATTTT. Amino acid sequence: CASSVFSGGQYF. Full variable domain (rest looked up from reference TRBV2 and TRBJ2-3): EPEVTQTPSHQVTQMGQEVILRCVPISNHLYFYWYRQILGQKVEFLVSFYNNEISEKSEIFDDQFSVERPDGSNFTLKIRSTKLEDSAMYFCASSVFSGGQYFGPGTRLTVL.